This passage covers 27 T cell receptor beta chains from one sample sequenced in a study of blood T cell repertoires in COVID-19. The assay was immunoSEQ multiplex PCR, and TCRdb's table has in-frame clones only and misses some. The table records over 40,000 clones, around 80% of them present only once. The sample taken for sequencing was peripheral blood. The receptors derive from a man aged 40-50 years with acute or convalescent COVID-19.

For this clone: Compared with germline, one end of the junction differs, possibly owing to a read error. The chain links TRBV27 to TRBJ2-7; 11 bases match TRBD2. The germline V gene encodes CDR1 MNHEY and CDR2 SMNVEV (reference sequence). The CDR3 consists of 15 residues. CDR3 in amino acids: CASSLSGLAGYEQYF. In nucleotides, the CDR3 is TGTGCCAGCAGTCTATCCGGACTAGCGGGCTACGAGCAGTACTTC.

The chain combines TRBV12-3 or TRBV12-4 with TRBJ2-3; D gene unclear. This CDR3 has 12 residues. V was cut by 6 bases and J by 2 bases, with 6 bases left in between. In DNA form, the CDR3 reads TGTGCCAGCAGCCTCTACACAGATACGCAGTATTTT. This gives the protein CASSLYTDTQYF.

The chain links TRBV11-2 to TRBJ1-3, with TRBD1 identical over 7 bases. The CDR3 runs to 13 residues. V lost 1 base and J lost 8; bases outside the gene matches: 2. CDR1 is SGHAT, CDR2 FQNNGV, per germline. The chain's CDR3 is CASSLARGDTIYF. In DNA form, the CDR3 reads TGTGCCAGCAGCTTAGCCAGGGGGGACACCATATATTTT.

A note on this clone: Other DNA sequences from this sample encode an identical CDR3 as well. This sequence joins TRBV12-3 or TRBV12-4 and TRBJ1-1; D is unresolved. The V gene lost 3 bases and the J gene lost 1 base, with 6 bases spanning the gap. The CDR3 consists of 13 residues. The CDR3 coding sequence is TGTGCCAGCAGTTTGAAACAGAACACTGAAGCTTTCTTT. Translation: CASSLKQNTEAFF.

The rearrangement links TRBV10-3 to TRBJ2-7; TRBD2 matches 13 bases. Germline CDR1 and CDR2: ENHRY and SYGVKD. Losses at the gene ends were 11 bases for V and 5 bases for J; bases not matched to a gene: 6. CDR3 length equals 13 residues. Written as DNA, the CDR3 is TGTGCCCTACTAGCGGGGGGGCCCCACGAGCAGTACGTC. It specifies CALLAGGPHEQYV.

The chain has TRBV7-2 and TRBJ2-1; TRBD2 matches 8 bases. The V and J ends lost 2 bases and 3 bases, in that order; junction bases with no gene match: 6. The germline V gene has CDR1 SGHTA and CDR2 FQGNSA. The CDR3 consists of 16 residues. CDR3 bases: TGTGCCAGCAGCTTAAAGACTAGCGCATACTACAATGAGCAGTTCTTC. Its protein is CASSLKTSAYYNEQFF.

V is TRBV19 and J is TRBJ1-2; TRBD1 might be the D (6 bases). CDR1 and CDR2 from the germline V gene are LNHDA and SQIVND (reference sequence). The CDR3 has 15 residues. The germline V and J ends were trimmed by 5 bases and 0 bases, with 13 bases remaining between them. The CDR3, as DNA: TGTGCCAGTAGTTCACAGGGATTTGCTAACTATGGCTACACCTTC. It codes for CASSSQGFANYGYTF.

The chain joins TRBV6-5 to TRBJ1-3, with D maybe TRBD1 (6 bases). The V end was cut by 6 bases, the J end by 3 bases, with 9 bases between. The CDR3 contains 13 residues. Germline V gives CDR1 MNHEY, CDR2 SVGAGI. CDR3 nucleotides: TGTGCCAGCAGAGAGACAGGTGGAAACACCATATATTTT. Amino acids: CASRETGGNTIYF.

V is TRBV9 and J is TRBJ2-7; the D is unclear. CDR3 length: 14 amino acids. Germline CDR1 reads SGDLS; CDR2 reads YYNGEE. Trimming removed 6 bases at V and 7 bases at J, with 20 bases between. This CDR3 reads CASTLRLFNVEQYV. DNA for the CDR3: TGTGCCAGCACCCTACGTTTGTTCAATGTGGAGCAGTACGTC.

The V call is TRBV15, the J call TRBJ1-4; D is unresolved. This CDR3 is 15 amino acids long. Germline V gene data show CDR1 as LNHNV and CDR2 as YYDKDF (reference sequence). The V end was cut by 0 bases, the J end by 0 bases, with 5 bases between. The CDR3 here is CATSRDHATNEKLFF. The CDR3 DNA reads as TGTGCCACCAGCAGAGATCATGCAACTAATGAAAAACTGTTTTTT.

The rearrangement uses TRBV4-1 and TRBJ2-3, with D maybe TRBD2 (5 bases). The CDR3 is 15 residues long. Trimming pared 4 bases from V and 2 bases from J, leaving 13 bases between. Germline V gene lookup returns CDR1 MGHRA and CDR2 YSYEKL. The CDR3 DNA is TGCGCCAGCAGCCCCCATGGACTCGACACAGATACGCAGTATTTT. Translating gives CASSPHGLDTDTQYF.

The rearrangement links TRBV4-2 to TRBJ2-2, with D maybe TRBD2 (6 bases). V was clipped by 6 bases and J by 2 bases, with 10 bases between them. The CDR3 has 14 residues. Germline-derived CDR1 and CDR2 are LGHNA and YNFKEQ. The CDR3 sequence: CASRLADNTGELFF. The CDR3 region has the DNA TGTGCCAGCAGGTTAGCGGATAACACCGGGGAGCTGTTTTTT.

As regards this clone: The same CDR3 can be traced to other DNA sequences in this sample. The gene calls are TRBV3-1 (or the pseudogene TRBV3-2) and TRBJ2-3, with D hard to call. Germline CDR1 reads LGHDT; CDR2 reads YNNKEL (reference sequence). Trimming took 4 bases from V and 5 from J, leaving 4 bases between them. The CDR3 contains 11 residues. CDR3 nucleotides: TGTGCCAGCAGCCTGCGAGATACGCAGTATTTT. This sequence encodes CASSLRDTQYF.

This chain uses TRBV7-9 with TRBJ2-5, with 11 bases aligning to TRBD2. The CDR3 length is 17 residues. Trimming at V came to 5 bases and at J to 5 bases, leaving 13 bases not matched to a gene. The germline V gene has CDR1 SEHNR and CDR2 FQNEAQ (reference sequence). CDR3 residues: CASSPRALTSGGETQYF. In nucleotides, the CDR3 is TGTGCCAGCAGCCCCCGGGCCCTTACTAGCGGGGGCGAGACCCAGTACTTC.

The rearrangement joins TRBV5-5 to TRBJ1-5; 11 nucleotides line up with TRBD1. J lost 4 bases, V lost 4 bases, and 4 bases had no gene match. This CDR3 is 15 amino acids long. The V gene's germline CDR1 is SGHKS and CDR2 YYEKEE (reference sequence). The CDR3 DNA reads as TGTGCCAGCAGCCCCGGGACAGGGGGGAATCAGCCCCAGCATTTT. Its protein is CASSPGTGGNQPQHF.

The V call is TRBV10-2, the J call TRBJ2-7, with 8 bases lining up with TRBD1. This CDR3 is built from 13 residues. With 6 bases clipped from V and 6 bases from J, the junction kept 7 bases outside the gene matches. Germline-derived CDR1 and CDR2 are WSHSY and SAAADI. The CDR3, as DNA: TGCGCCAGCAGCTTCAGGGGGCGCGGCGAGCAGTACGTC. This sequence encodes CASSFRGRGEQYV.

The chain has TRBV28 and TRBJ2-2; TRBD1 matches at 9 bases. Germline CDR1 reads MDHEN; CDR2 reads SYDVKM. The CDR3 length is 15 residues. J gave up 9 bases and V 5 bases, and 10 bases lay outside the gene matches. CDR3 loop: CASSLRTGVRRELFF. The CDR3 DNA reads TGTGCCAGCAGTCTCAGGACAGGGGTTCGCCGGGAGCTGTTTTTT. Combining the CDR3 with reference TRBV28 and TRBJ2-2 gives the whole variable domain DVKVTQSSRYLVKRTGEKVFLECVQDMDHENMFWYRQDPGLGLRLIYFSYDVKMKEKGDIPEGYSVSREKKERFSLILESASTNQTSMYLCASSLRTGVRRELFFGEGSRLTVL.

The rearrangement joins TRBV27 to TRBJ2-5, with 7 nucleotides matching TRBD1. Germline assignment: CDR1 MNHEY and CDR2 SMNVEV (reference sequence). With 4 bases clipped from V and 10 bases from J, the junction kept 6 bases outside the gene matches. CDR3 length: 12 amino acids. Written as DNA, the CDR3 is TGTGCCAGCAGTTCAGGGGGAACGGGCCAGTACTTC. Translated: CASSSGGTGQYF.

The V call is TRBV7-2, the J call TRBJ2-2; 8 nucleotides agree with TRBD2. The CDR3 runs to 18 residues. The V gene's germline CDR1 is SGHTA and CDR2 FQGNSA. Trimming took 2 bases from V and 4 from J; bases not matched to a gene: 12. The CDR3 spells CASSLIRGTRGGTGELFF. CDR3 coding DNA: TGTGCCAGCAGCTTAATTCGTGGGACTAGAGGTGGCACCGGGGAGCTGTTTTTT.

The chain couples TRBV2 to TRBJ1-2, with no clear D. The CDR3 runs 13 residues. From germline, CDR1 is SNHLY and CDR2 FYNNEI. Trimming took 4 bases from V and 4 from J, leaving 10 bases between them. This CDR3 reads CASSVNEGYGYTF. CDR3 sequence (DNA): TGTGCCAGCAGTGTCAACGAGGGCTATGGCTACACCTTC.

This clone was seen only a few times. V is TRBV5-1 and J is TRBJ2-2, with TRBD2 identical over 8 bases. This CDR3 comprises 15 residues. After removal of 2 bases from V and 7 bases from J, the junction contained 7 bases not matched to a gene. Germline loops: CDR1 SGHRS, CDR2 YFSETQ. CDR3 region: CASSFGAGGIGELFF. CDR3 sequence (DNA): TGCGCCAGCAGCTTTGGGGCGGGAGGCATCGGGGAGCTGTTTTTT.

This clone has only one observation. The chain uses TRBV19 and TRBJ1-2; 7 nucleotides line up with TRBD1. This CDR3 region has 16 residues. V gave up 6 bases and J gave up 2 bases; unmatched junction bases: 12. Germline CDR1 and CDR2: LNHDA and SQIVND (reference sequence). CDR3 residues: CASSLRTGQGNYGYTF. CDR3 nucleotide sequence: TGTGCCAGTAGCCTCCGGACAGGCCAGGGCAACTATGGCTACACCTTC. The variable domain in full, completed from reference TRBV19 and TRBJ1-2, reads DGGITQSPKYLFRKEGQNVTLSCEQNLNHDAMYWYRQDPGQGLRLIYYSQIVNDFQKGDIAEGYSVSREKKESFPLTVTSAQKNPTAFYLCASSLRTGQGNYGYTFGSGTRLTVV.

The V and J genes are TRBV6-2 or TRBV6-3 and TRBJ2-7; a possible D gene is TRBD2 (6 bases). Trimming left V 5 bases short and J 0 bases short, with 17 bases between. Germline CDR1 is MNHEY and CDR2 is SVGEGT. The CDR3 extends over 16 amino acids. Here the CDR3 DNA reads TGTGCCAGCAGTAAAAAACCGGGACTCGGCTCCTACGAGCAGTACTTC. This sequence encodes CASSKKPGLGSYEQYF.

J is TRBJ1-1 and V is TRBV7-9; a possible D gene is TRBD1 (6 bases). Germline V gene data show CDR1 as SEHNR and CDR2 as FQNEAQ (reference sequence). V gave up 9 bases and J gave up 4 bases, with 12 bases separating them. The CDR3 extends over 12 amino acids. The CDR3 region has the DNA TGTGCCAGTTACAGGGTCAGCACTGAAGCTTTCTTT. Protein sequence: CASYRVSTEAFF.

This clone was observed a handful of times. The genes are TRBV10-3 and TRBJ2-7; possibly TRBD2 for D (6 bases). The CDR3 is 13 amino acids. Germline CDR1 and CDR2: ENHRY and SYGVKD. V lost 2 bases to trimming and J lost 4 bases, with 9 bases between them. This chain's CDR3 is CAISEMRGYEQYF. In nucleotides, the CDR3 is TGTGCCATCAGTGAGATGCGGGGTTACGAGCAGTACTTC.

The chain has TRBV29-1 and TRBJ1-1; perhaps TRBD1 as D (5 bases). V gave up 4 bases and J gave up 10 bases, with 25 bases separating them. CDR1 and CDR2 (germline): SQVTM, ANQGSEA. The CDR3 is 15 amino acids. CDR3 protein: CSVAPPRGFRPVAFF. DNA for the CDR3: TGCAGCGTTGCCCCCCCTAGGGGCTTTCGTCCGGTAGCTTTCTTT.

The V and J genes are TRBV20-1 and TRBJ1-4, with a possible D match to TRBD1 (5 bases). The CDR3 sequence is 10 residues long. CDR1 is DFQATT, CDR2 SNEGSKA, per germline (reference sequence). Trimming took off 4 bases at V and 8 bases at J, with 5 bases between the two ends. CDR3 DNA sequence: TGCAGTGCTAACAGGGAAAAACTGTTTTTT. Translation: CSANREKLFF.